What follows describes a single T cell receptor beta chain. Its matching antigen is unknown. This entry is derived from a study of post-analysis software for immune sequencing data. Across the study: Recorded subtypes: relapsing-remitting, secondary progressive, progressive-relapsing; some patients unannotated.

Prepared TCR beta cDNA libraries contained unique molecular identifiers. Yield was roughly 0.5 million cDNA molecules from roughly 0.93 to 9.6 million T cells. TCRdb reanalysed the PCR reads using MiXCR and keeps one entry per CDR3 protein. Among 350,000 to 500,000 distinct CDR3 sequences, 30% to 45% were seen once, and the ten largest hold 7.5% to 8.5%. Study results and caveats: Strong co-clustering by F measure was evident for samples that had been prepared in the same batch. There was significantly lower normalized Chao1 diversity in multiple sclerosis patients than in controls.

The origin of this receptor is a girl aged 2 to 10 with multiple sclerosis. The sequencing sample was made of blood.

The CDR3, as DNA: TGTGCCAGCAGCCAAATGCAGGGGACCTATGGCTACACCTTC. It is translated as CASSQMQGTYGYTF. This rearrangement joins TRBV3-1 to TRBJ1-2; perhaps TRBD1 as D (6 bases). With 2 bases removed from V and 4 bases from J, the gap between germline ends came to 11 bases. This CDR3 has 14 residues. CDR1 is LGHDT, CDR2 YNNKEL, per germline (reference sequence).